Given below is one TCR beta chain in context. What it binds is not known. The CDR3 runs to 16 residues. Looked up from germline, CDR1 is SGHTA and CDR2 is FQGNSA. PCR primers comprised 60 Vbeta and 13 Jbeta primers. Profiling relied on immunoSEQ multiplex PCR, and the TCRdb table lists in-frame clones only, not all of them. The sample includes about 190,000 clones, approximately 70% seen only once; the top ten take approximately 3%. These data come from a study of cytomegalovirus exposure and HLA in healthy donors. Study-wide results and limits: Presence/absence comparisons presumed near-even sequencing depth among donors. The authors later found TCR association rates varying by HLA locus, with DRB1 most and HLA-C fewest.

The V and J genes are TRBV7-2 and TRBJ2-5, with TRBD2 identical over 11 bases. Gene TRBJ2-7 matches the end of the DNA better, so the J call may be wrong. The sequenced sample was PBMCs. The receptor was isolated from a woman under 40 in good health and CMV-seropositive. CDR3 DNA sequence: TGTGCCAGCAGCTTATTGCTAGCGGGAGGTTTCTACGAGCAGTACTTC. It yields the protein CASSLLLAGGFYEQYF.